These 29 T cell receptor beta chains were sequenced from one sample in a study of T cell repertoires in cytomegalovirus infection (dated by TCRdb to between 2019 and 2020). The instrument was an Illumina HiSeq 1500. Starting from the raw public reads, TCRdb applied fastp trimming at Q25, assembled clones with MiXCR and retained in-frame beta chains. Entries are consolidated by CDR3 protein sequence, retaining the most common genes and DNA. Recorded for this sample are 55,000 to 85,000 distinct CDR3 sequences; 3% to 4% of them occurred a single time. Roughly a fifth of the sample belongs to the ten largest clones. The sequencing input was PBMCs. Source of these receptors: a human donor in good health (CMV status not recorded). Some clones in this sample may be carry-over from other donors' samples.

The sample holds many counts of this clonotype. The rearrangement links TRBV7-9 to TRBJ2-5; perhaps TRBD2 as D (5 bases). V lost 10 bases to trimming and J lost 1 base, with 13 bases between them. In germline, CDR1 is SEHNR, CDR2 FQNEAQ (reference sequence). The CDR3 is made up of 13 amino acids. The CDR3 here is CATQGSPQETQYF. CDR3 DNA: TGTGCCACCCAAGGGAGCCCCCAAGAGACCCAGTACTTC. Variable domain in full (rest from reference TRBV7-9 and TRBJ2-5): DTGVSQNPRHKITKRGQNVTFRCDPISEHNRLYWYRQTLGQGPEFLTYFQNEAQLEKSRLLSDRFSAERPKGSFSTLEIQRTEQGDSAMYLCATQGSPQETQYFGPGTRLLVL.

This clonotype was picked up many times. The chain couples TRBV7-2 to TRBJ2-5; 8 positions agree with TRBD1. Trimming took 1 base from V and 4 from J; bases not matched to a gene: 5. This CDR3 has 15 amino acids. CDR1 is SGHTA, CDR2 FQGNSA, per germline. CDR3 sequence reads: CASSLEQGVSETQYF. The CDR3, as DNA: TGTGCCAGCAGCTTAGAACAGGGGGTATCAGAGACCCAGTACTTC. The full variable domain, its missing parts supplied by reference TRBV7-2 and TRBJ2-5, is GAGVSQSPSNKVTEKGKDVELRCDPISGHTALYWYRQSLGQGLEFLIYFQGNSAPDKSGLPSDRFSAERTGGSVSTLTIQRTQQEDSAVYLCASSLEQGVSETQYFGPGTRLLVL.

This clonotype was detected many times. The V call is TRBV12-3 or TRBV12-4, the J call TRBJ2-1, with 9 bases identical to TRBD2. The ends lost 5 bases at V and 5 bases at J; junction bases unmatched: 7. This CDR3 has 15 residues. CDR3 sequence (DNA): TGTGCCAGCAGTCCACGACTAGCGGCCCACAATGAGCAGTTCTTC. Its translation: CASSPRLAAHNEQFF.

This clonotype was detected many times. This chain uses TRBV12-3 or TRBV12-4 with TRBJ1-5, with 7 bases fitting TRBD1. The J segment lost 5 bases and the V segment lost 3 bases, leaving 4 bases of the junction unmatched. The CDR3 is 14 amino acids. The CDR3 here is CASSLGTDHQPQHF. The CDR3 nucleotides are TGTGCCAGCAGTTTGGGGACAGACCATCAGCCCCAGCATTTT.

This clonotype was counted ten times or more. The rearrangement uses TRBV7-4 and TRBJ2-5; a weak D match, TRBD2 (6 bases). The V gene lost 4 bases and the J gene lost 0 bases, with 18 bases spanning the gap. This CDR3 is 17 amino acids long. Germline V gives CDR1 SGHVT, CDR2 SQSDAQ. The CDR3 loop is CASSSSPSVGYQETQYF. CDR3 bases: TGTGCCAGCAGCTCCTCCCCTAGCGTGGGGTACCAAGAGACCCAGTACTTC.

Within the sample, this clonotype is medium-sized (0.01 to 0.1%). The rearrangement links TRBV20-1 to TRBJ2-3, with 9 bases matching TRBD2. Germline V lookup: CDR1 DFQATT, CDR2 SNEGSKA (reference sequence). This CDR3 region has 16 residues. Losses at the gene ends were 5 bases for V and 5 bases for J; bases not matched to a gene: 14. CDR3 residues: CSAPPSGGGERDTQYF. In nucleotides, the CDR3 is TGCAGTGCTCCCCCCAGTGGCGGGGGGGAACGAGATACGCAGTATTTT.

This clonotype occurred many times. The V and J genes are TRBV19 and TRBJ2-7, with D perhaps TRBD1 (5 bases). Trimming removed 4 bases from V and 5 bases from J, with 12 bases in between. The CDR3 consists of 13 residues. The germline V gene has CDR1 LNHDA and CDR2 SQIVND (reference sequence). CDR3 coding DNA: TGTGCCAGTAGTAGCAGGGAAGACAACGAGCAGTACTTC. Protein sequence: CASSSREDNEQYF.

This clonotype was detected once. CDR3 in DNA: TGTGCCACCAGCACCAACGGAAGCGAGCAGTACTTC. Translated: CATSTNGSEQYF. This chain joins TRBV15 and TRBJ2-7; unclear D gene. This CDR3 comprises 12 residues. CDR1 LNHNV and CDR2 YYDKDF come from the germline V gene (reference sequence). V lost 4 bases and J lost 6, with 10 bases in between.

This clonotype came up many times. The V gene is TRBV7-6, the J gene TRBJ1-4, with D perhaps TRBD1 (5 bases). The V end was cut by 0 bases, the J end by 5 bases, with 10 bases between. Per germline, CDR1 SGHVS and CDR2 FNYEAQ. The CDR3 consists of 15 residues. The CDR3: CASSLAGARNEKLFF. The CDR3 nucleotides are TGTGCCAGCAGCTTAGCTGGGGCAAGGAATGAAAAACTGTTTTTT.

This clonotype showed up many times. The chain has TRBV7-9 and TRBJ2-2, with 9 bases lining up with TRBD1. Germline loops: CDR1 SEHNR, CDR2 FQNEAQ (reference sequence). CDR3 length: 13 residues. V dropped 5 bases and J dropped 5; count of bases not matched to a gene: 0. The CDR3, as DNA: TGTGCCAGCAGCGGACAGGGGACCGGGGAGCTGTTTTTT. Its protein product is CASSGQGTGELFF.

This clonotype was detected many times. The gene calls are TRBV28 and TRBJ1-6; tentative D call: TRBD1 (6 bases). V was clipped by 6 bases and J by 10 bases, with 16 bases between them. This CDR3 is built from 14 residues. Per the germline V gene, CDR1 is MDHEN and CDR2 is SYDVKM. The CDR3 loop reads CASRRRGNWSPLHF. The CDR3 nucleotides are TGTGCCAGCAGACGCAGGGGTAATTGGTCACCCCTCCACTTT. The full variable domain, rest sourced from reference TRBV28 and TRBJ1-6, is DVKVTQSSRYLVKRTGEKVFLECVQDMDHENMFWYRQDPGLGLRLIYFSYDVKMKEKGDIPEGYSVSREKKERFSLILESASTNQTSMYLCASRRRGNWSPLHFGNGTRLTVT.

In its sample, this clonotype is large. The chain links TRBV7-2 to TRBJ2-3; tentatively, D is TRBD1 (6 bases). V was trimmed by 2 bases and J by 6 bases, leaving 9 bases between them. This CDR3 has 13 amino acids. Germline V gives CDR1 SGHTA, CDR2 FQGNSA. CDR3 coding DNA: TGTGCCAGCAGCTTACTCACAGGGGATACGCAGTATTTT. Translation gives CASSLLTGDTQYF.

In its sample, this clonotype was seen many times. The chain has TRBV7-3 and TRBJ2-5; unclear D gene. The V gene lost 7 bases and the J gene lost 0 bases, with 12 bases spanning the gap. Germline values: CDR1 SGHTA, CDR2 FQGTGA. The CDR3 length is 14 residues. The CDR3 sequence is CASNRGGDQETQYF. For the CDR3, the DNA is TGTGCCAGCAATCGCGGTGGGGACCAAGAGACCCAGTACTTC. Combining the CDR3 with reference TRBV7-3 and TRBJ2-5 gives the whole variable domain GAGVSQTPSNKVTEKGKYVELRCDPISGHTALYWYRQSLGQGPEFLIYFQGTGAADDSGLPNDRFFAVRPEGSVSTLKIQRTERGDSAVYLCASNRGGDQETQYFGPGTRLLVL.

This clonotype appeared many times. The rearrangement joins TRBV12-3 or TRBV12-4 to TRBJ2-1; a possible D gene is TRBD1 (6 bases). V was clipped by 7 bases and J by 2 bases, with 12 bases between them. CDR3 length: 14 amino acids. The CDR3 here is CASKADSPYNEQFF. The CDR3 nucleotides are TGTGCCAGCAAGGCGGACAGCCCCTACAATGAGCAGTTCTTC.

This clonotype was detected many times. The rearrangement joins TRBV6-2 or TRBV6-3 to TRBJ1-3; D remains unclear. Germline V gene lookup returns CDR1 MNHEY and CDR2 SVGEGT. The CDR3 contains 16 residues. V lost 2 bases and J lost 2, with 13 bases in between. As DNA, the CDR3 is TGTGCCAGCAGTTACAGTTTCGGGGAGACTGGAAACACCATATATTTT. It codes for CASSYSFGETGNTIYF.

This clonotype was picked up many times. The chain employs TRBV11-3 and TRBJ1-2, with 7 bases identical to TRBD1. Losses at the gene ends were 5 bases for V and 4 bases for J; bases not matched to a gene: 4. There are 13 residues in the CDR3. Germline assignment: CDR1 SGHNT and CDR2 YENEEA. In nucleotides, the CDR3 is TGTGCCAGCAGCACAGGGGTCGGCTATGGCTACACCTTC. Translated: CASSTGVGYGYTF.

This clonotype was seen ten or more times. This sequence joins TRBV6-4 and TRBJ2-1; 8 bases line up with TRBD2. J lost 0 bases, V lost 8 bases, and 6 bases had no gene match. Germline V gene sequence: CDR1 MRHNA, CDR2 SNTAGT. CDR3 length equals 15 residues. The CDR3 DNA reads TGTGCCAGCCCGGGGGGGGAAAGCTCCTACAATGAGCAGTTCTTC. Encoded protein: CASPGGESSYNEQFF.

This clonotype was detected a few times. The chain joins TRBV7-2 to TRBJ1-5; D ambiguous. Germline V lookup: CDR1 SGHTA, CDR2 FQGNSA. The CDR3 spans 15 residues. The CDR3 nucleotides are TGTGCGACCGAGCTGTCAGGCAGAGCCAATCAGCCCCAGCATTTT. Amino acids: CATELSGRANQPQHF.

This clonotype was recorded at least ten times. The gene calls are TRBV5-6 and TRBJ2-7; 7 nucleotides align to TRBD1. CDR1 is SGHDT and CDR2 is YYEEEE in the germline V gene. CDR3 length: 14 amino acids. V shed 6 bases, J shed 4 bases, and the junction held 10 bases outside the gene matches. CDR3 in DNA: TGTGCCAGCATCCCCCAGGCAGGGGGATACGAGCAGTACTTC. Protein sequence: CASIPQAGGYEQYF.

Ten or more counts support this clonotype. J is TRBJ2-5 and V is TRBV6-2 or TRBV6-3, with 9 bases that match TRBD1. V was pared by 4 bases and J by 5 bases, with 5 bases of the junction left unmatched. The germline V gene has CDR1 MNHEY and CDR2 SVGEGT. CDR3 size: 14 residues. The CDR3 region has the DNA TGTGCCAGCAGTTTCCGGGACAGGGAGGAGACCCAGTACTTC. This encodes CASSFRDREETQYF.

This clonotype was detected many times. The chain employs TRBV6-2 or TRBV6-3 and TRBJ1-5; D is perhaps TRBD1 (5 bases). V was cut by 7 bases and J by 4 bases, with 17 bases left in between. This CDR3 region has 15 residues. CDR1 is MNHEY and CDR2 is SVGEGT in the germline V gene. The CDR3 spells CASTAGGLGNQPQHF. CDR3 in DNA: TGTGCCAGCACCGCTGGGGGGTTAGGGAATCAGCCCCAGCATTTT.

This clonotype came up many times. The V call is TRBV7-8, the J call TRBJ2-5; 9 bases agree with TRBD2. V shed 5 bases, J shed 1 base, and the junction held 8 bases outside the gene matches. The length of the CDR3 is 16 residues. Germline assignment: CDR1 SGHVS and CDR2 FQNEAQ. In nucleotides, the CDR3 is TGTGCCAGCAGCCCAAGGCGGGGGGGGGTCCAAGAGACCCAGTACTTC. This sequence encodes CASSPRRGGVQETQYF.

As concerns this clonotype: The CDR3 carries no conserved terminal phenylalanine or tryptophan, so it likely arises from a read error. V gene TRBV7-8 combines with J gene TRBJ2-5, with D possibly being TRBD2 (6 bases). V shed 0 bases and J shed 3 bases, with 8 bases lying between them. This CDR3 is 14 amino acids long. Germline V gene lookup returns CDR1 SGHVS and CDR2 FQNEAQ. CDR3 sequence reads: CASSLAGGKETQYL. CDR3 nucleotide sequence: TGTGCCAGCAGCTTAGCGGGGGGTAAAGAGACCCAGTACTTA.

This clonotype was seen repeatedly, ten times or more. The V and J genes are TRBV7-2 and TRBJ2-7; tentative D call: TRBD2 (5 bases). Trimming took off 1 base at V and 6 bases at J, with 10 bases between the two ends. The CDR3 spans 13 residues. The germline V gene has CDR1 SGHTA and CDR2 FQGNSA. DNA of the CDR3: TGTGCCAGCAGCTTAGGGGCTAGCACCGAGCAGTACTTC. This codes for CASSLGASTEQYF.

This clonotype showed up many times. The chain carries TRBV7-2 and TRBJ2-5, with 16 positions matching TRBD2. The CDR3 has 18 residues. The junction had 9 bases not matched to a gene; V was cut back by 5 bases and J by 3 bases. Germline V CDR1 and CDR2: SGHTA, FQGNSA. CDR3 nucleotides: TGTGCCAGCAGCCCCGGGACTAGCGGGAGGGCCGTGGAAGAGACCCAGTACTTC. This gives the protein CASSPGTSGRAVEETQYF.

This clonotype was seen at least ten times. The rearrangement uses TRBV28 and TRBJ1-5, with D unresolved. V gave up 5 bases and J gave up 6 bases, with 14 bases separating them. The germline V gene has CDR1 MDHEN and CDR2 SYDVKM. The CDR3 contains 14 residues. The CDR3 DNA is TGTGCCAGCAGTCCCCCTATGTCCGGTCAGCCCCAGCATTTT. Amino acid sequence: CASSPPMSGQPQHF.

The table lists this clonotype with a few counts. The CDR3 bases are TGTGCCAGCAGCACGATGCACAGCACTGAAGCTTTCTTT. As protein: CASSTMHSTEAFF. The rearrangement links TRBV7-3 to TRBJ1-1; D gene ambiguous. Per the germline V gene, CDR1 is SGHTA and CDR2 is FQGTGA. V was pared by 5 bases and J by 4 bases, with 11 bases between. The CDR3 is 13 amino acids.

This clonotype has ten or more counts. The chain joins TRBV12-5 to TRBJ1-5; 10 bases agree with TRBD1. V was pared by 7 bases and J by 4 bases, with 4 bases of the junction left unmatched. Germline CDR1 LGHNT, CDR2 FRNRAP. The CDR3 covers 14 residues. CDR3: CASAKDRGNQPQHF. DNA of the CDR3: TGTGCTAGTGCCAAGGACAGGGGGAATCAGCCCCAGCATTTT.

This clonotype was detected ten times or more. This sequence joins TRBV19 and TRBJ2-2; no reliable D call. CDR1 LNHDA and CDR2 SQIVND come from the germline V gene (reference sequence). Deletions cut 1 base from V and 6 bases from J, with 9 bases between. This CDR3 comprises 14 residues. CDR3: CASSIVDRSGELFF. CDR3 nucleotides: TGTGCCAGTAGTATAGTTGATAGATCCGGGGAGCTGTTTTTT.